Listed here are 22 T cell receptor beta chains from one sample, sequenced in a study of T cells in Graves' hyperthyroidism and ophthalmopathy. From RNA transcripts, TCR beta CDR3 regions were amplified. RT-PCR in the first round (using the HTBI primer set) targeted the TCR CDR3. TCRdb passed the multiplex PCR reads through MiXCR, listing each CDR3 protein once. This table holds about 290,000 distinct CDR3 sequences, 10% to 15% found once. The specimen sequenced was blood. The receptors shown here come from a woman younger than 45 with Graves' hyperthyroidism that later progressed to Graves' ophthalmopathy.

V is TRBV9 and J is TRBJ2-7; possible D gene TRBD2, 5 bases. The germline V gene encodes CDR1 SGDLS and CDR2 YYNGEE. The CDR3 sequence is 13 residues long. Trimming removed 3 bases from V and 4 bases from J, with 11 bases in between. The CDR3 protein is CASSANTGYEQYF. Here the CDR3 DNA reads TGTGCCAGCAGCGCAAACACGGGGTACGAGCAGTACTTC.

This clonotype was seen only a few times. The chain employs TRBV27 and TRBJ2-7, with TRBD1 matching over 11 bases. This CDR3 has 16 amino acids. Trimming took 5 bases from V and 3 from J; bases not matched to a gene: 9. In germline, CDR1 is MNHEY, CDR2 SMNVEV (reference sequence). CDR3 amino acids: CASSPLWTGGIYEQYF. The CDR3 bases are TGTGCCAGCAGTCCCCTCTGGACAGGGGGCATCTACGAGCAGTACTTC.

There are many counts of this clonotype. The rearrangement uses TRBV10-3 and TRBJ2-5; D gene unclear. This CDR3 contains 14 residues. V dropped 3 bases and J dropped 5 bases, with 13 bases sitting between them. Germline CDR1 is ENHRY and CDR2 is SYGVKD. CDR3 sequence (DNA): TGTGCCATCAGTGATAAGGGCTTTGGGGAGACCCAGTACTTC. Translated: CAISDKGFGETQYF.

This clonotype was recorded at least ten times. This chain connects TRBV28 to TRBJ1-4; D might be TRBD1 (5 bases). The germline CDR1 and CDR2 sequences are MDHEN and SYDVKM. The germline V and J ends were trimmed by 4 bases and 3 bases, with 6 bases remaining between them. CDR3 length: 13 amino acids. DNA for the CDR3: TGTGCCAGCAGTTCGGGACCTAATGAAAAACTGTTTTTT. Amino acids: CASSSGPNEKLFF.

This clonotype appeared many times. The V gene is TRBV2, the J gene TRBJ2-1; D ambiguous. The germline gives CDR1 SNHLY, CDR2 FYNNEI. The germline V and J ends were trimmed by 2 bases and 7 bases, with 15 bases remaining between them. The CDR3 runs to 15 residues. Here the CDR3 DNA reads TGTGCCAGCAGTGAATTTGACCCCCCCTGGAATGAGCAGTTCTTC. Its protein is CASSEFDPPWNEQFF.

This clonotype was seen ten or more times. The gene calls are TRBV19 and TRBJ1-2; weak D call: TRBD1 (5 bases). CDR1 and CDR2 from the germline V gene are LNHDA and SQIVND (reference sequence). The germline V and J ends were trimmed by 7 bases and 5 bases, with 11 bases remaining between them. The CDR3 runs to 12 residues. The CDR3 loop reads CASTSGRYGYTF. The CDR3 coding sequence is TGTGCCAGTACCTCAGGGAGGTATGGCTACACCTTC.

This clonotype came up many times. The CDR3 sequence: CASSSQRGEAPFYSPLHF. CDR3 bases: TGTGCCAGCAGTTCACAGCGGGGAGAAGCTCCATTTTATTCACCCCTCCACTTT. This chain connects TRBV27 to TRBJ1-6; unclear D gene. Trimming shortened V by 4 bases and J by 8 bases, and 24 bases separated the two germline ends. The CDR3 contains 18 residues. Per the germline V gene, CDR1 is MNHEY and CDR2 is SMNVEV (reference sequence).

This chain links TRBV6-2 or TRBV6-3 with TRBJ1-6; no firm D call. The CDR3 is made up of 15 amino acids. The V and J ends lost 0 bases and 5 bases respectively, with 8 bases between them. Germline assignment: CDR1 MNHEY and CDR2 SVGEGT. Here the CDR3 DNA reads TGTGCCAGCAGTTACTCGGGAAGAAATAATTCACCCCTCCACTTT. Translated: CASSYSGRNNSPLHF.

V and J are TRBV9 and TRBJ2-1; D might be TRBD2 (6 bases). CDR3 length: 15 residues. The ends were cut back, 3 bases at V and 3 bases at J, with 13 bases in the middle. Germline CDR1 is SGDLS and CDR2 is YYNGEE. The CDR3 loop reads CASSAPAEGYNEQFF. CDR3 DNA: TGTGCCAGCAGCGCCCCAGCGGAGGGCTACAATGAGCAGTTCTTC.

This clonotype has a count of ten or more. The V call is TRBV7-8, the J call TRBJ2-5; 9 nucleotides agree with TRBD1. Germline CDR1 is SGHVS and CDR2 is FQNEAQ. The CDR3 contains 15 residues. With 5 bases clipped from V and 5 bases from J, the junction kept 9 bases outside the gene matches. The CDR3 nucleotides are TGTGCCAGCAGCATTAAGACAGGGGGATGGGAGACCCAGTACTTC. Protein sequence: CASSIKTGGWETQYF. The whole variable domain, filled in from reference TRBV7-8 and TRBJ2-5, reads GAGVSQSPRYKVAKRGQDVALRCDPISGHVSLFWYQQALGQGPEFLTYFQNEAQLDKSGLPSDRFFAERPEGSVSTLKIQRTQQEDSAVYLCASSIKTGGWETQYFGPGTRLLVL.

This clonotype was seen a handful of times. A single base separates this from a much larger clone, so it may be a read error. CDR3 nucleotide sequence: TGTGCCAGCAGCCCCGGGACCGCTAGAGACTATGGCTACACCTTC. Translating it yields CASSPGTARDYGYTF. The chain combines TRBV7-2 with TRBJ1-2, with D possibly matching TRBD1 (5 bases). V was shortened by 5 bases and J by 3 bases, with 16 bases between the two germline ends. Germline CDR1 SGHTA, CDR2 FQGNSA. CDR3 length: 15 amino acids.

This clonotype was detected many times. V is TRBV30 and J is TRBJ1-1, with D hard to call. The CDR3 sequence is 14 residues long. The germline V and J ends were trimmed by 0 bases and 4 bases, with 12 bases remaining between them. The germline CDR1 and CDR2 sequences are GTSNPN and SVGIG (reference sequence). CDR3 sequence reads: CAWSVAGVGTEAFF. The CDR3 nucleotides read TGTGCCTGGAGTGTAGCCGGGGTAGGCACTGAAGCTTTCTTT. The full variable domain, in which reference TRBV30 and TRBJ1-1 provide the parts outside the CDR3, is SQTIHQWPATLVQPVGSPLSLECTVEGTSNPNLYWYRQAAGRGLQLLFYSVGIGQISSEVPQNLSASRPQDRQFILSSKKLLLSDSGFYLCAWSVAGVGTEAFFGQGTRLTVV.

This clonotype appeared many times. This chain uses TRBV11-2 with TRBJ2-2; weak D call: TRBD1 (5 bases). V was clipped by 2 bases and J by 4 bases, with 11 bases between them. There are 15 residues in the CDR3. Germline values: CDR1 SGHAT, CDR2 FQNNGV. The DNA of the CDR3 is TGTGCCAGCAGCTTAAGGCAGGGCTTCACCGGGGAGCTGTTTTTT. This translates into CASSLRQGFTGELFF.

There are many counts of this clonotype. The V call is TRBV27, the J call TRBJ1-2; D is perhaps TRBD1 (6 bases). V was pared by 5 bases and J by 5 bases, with 12 bases between. This CDR3 spans 13 amino acids. The germline gives CDR1 MNHEY, CDR2 SMNVEV (reference sequence). Here the CDR3 DNA reads TGTGCCAGCAGTCATAGGGGGGTATATGGCTACACCTTC. Its protein is CASSHRGVYGYTF.

This clonotype has ten or more counts. The gene calls are TRBV6-5 and TRBJ2-5, with a tentative D call TRBD1 (5 bases). The CDR3 is made up of 14 amino acids. Trimming shortened V by 2 bases and J by 5 bases, and 12 bases separated the two germline ends. CDR1 and CDR2 from the germline V gene are MNHEY and SVGAGI. The CDR3 DNA sequence: TGTGCCAGCAGTTACAGGGCAGGGAAGGAGACCCAGTACTTC. This codes for CASSYRAGKETQYF.

For this clonotype: One base away lies a much larger clone, so this may be a sequencing read error. The chain combines TRBV7-9 with TRBJ2-7; TRBD2 matches 11 bases. CDR1 and CDR2 from the germline V gene are SEHNR and FQNEAQ (reference sequence). The J segment lost 4 bases and the V segment lost 1 base, leaving 3 bases of the junction unmatched. The length of the CDR3 is 15 residues. The CDR3 DNA follows: TGTGCCAGCAGCTTAGAACTAGCGGGAGCTTACGAGCAGTACTTC. Protein: CASSLELAGAYEQYF.

This clonotype has at least ten counts. The junction does not match germline at one end; this may be a read error. The chain joins TRBV5-5 to TRBJ1-5, with D possibly being TRBD1 (5 bases). Germline V gives CDR1 SGHKS, CDR2 YYEKEE (reference sequence). CDR3 length: 15 amino acids. CDR3 sequence (DNA): TGTGCCAGCAGATTGGGACCCGATAGCAATCAGCCCCAGCATTTT. Amino acid sequence: CASRLGPDSNQPQHF.

This clonotype has a count of ten or more. The rearrangement uses TRBV12-3 or TRBV12-4 and TRBJ1-3, with D uncertain. The V end lost 3 bases, the J end lost 7 bases, and 19 bases lay between the germline ends. This CDR3 is 16 amino acids long. In DNA, the CDR3 is TGTGCCAGCAGTTTTATGGGAGAGACCGCTTTGAACACCATATATTTT. As protein: CASSFMGETALNTIYF.

This clonotype was picked up many times. The rearrangement links TRBV18 to TRBJ2-3; D remains ambiguous. Per the germline V gene, CDR1 is KGHSH and CDR2 is LQKENI. Trimming removed 4 bases from V and 3 bases from J, with 11 bases in between. The CDR3 runs to 14 residues. Written as DNA, the CDR3 is TGTGCCAGCTCACATGACTGGGAAACAGATACGCAGTATTTT. It yields the protein CASSHDWETDTQYF.

This clonotype was detected ten times or more. The genes are TRBV2 and TRBJ2-1; D not resolved. Germline V lookup: CDR1 SNHLY, CDR2 FYNNEI. The CDR3 sequence is 14 residues long. V was trimmed by 8 bases and J by 0 bases, leaving 11 bases between them. The CDR3 loop reads CASLAENSYNEQFF. For the CDR3, the DNA is TGTGCCAGCCTTGCGGAAAACTCCTACAATGAGCAGTTCTTC.

This clonotype was detected many times. J is TRBJ2-1 and V is TRBV7-2; D tentatively fits TRBD1 or TRBD2 (6 bases each). The V end lost 5 bases, the J end lost 6 bases, and 17 bases lay between the germline ends. This CDR3 comprises 15 residues. Per germline, CDR1 SGHTA and CDR2 FQGNSA. DNA for the CDR3: TGTGCCAGCAGCACCGGAGGGGGTATCCTCAATGAGCAGTTCTTC. Protein product: CASSTGGGILNEQFF.

The chain has TRBV6-5 and TRBJ1-1; a possible D gene is TRBD1 (6 bases). The CDR3 is made up of 16 amino acids. With 0 bases removed from V and 2 bases from J, the gap between germline ends came to 13 bases. CDR1 MNHEY and CDR2 SVGAGI come from the germline V gene. CDR3 in amino acids: CASSYSGGTINTEAFF. The CDR3 nucleotides are TGTGCCAGCAGTTACTCAGGTGGGACAATCAACACTGAAGCTTTCTTT.